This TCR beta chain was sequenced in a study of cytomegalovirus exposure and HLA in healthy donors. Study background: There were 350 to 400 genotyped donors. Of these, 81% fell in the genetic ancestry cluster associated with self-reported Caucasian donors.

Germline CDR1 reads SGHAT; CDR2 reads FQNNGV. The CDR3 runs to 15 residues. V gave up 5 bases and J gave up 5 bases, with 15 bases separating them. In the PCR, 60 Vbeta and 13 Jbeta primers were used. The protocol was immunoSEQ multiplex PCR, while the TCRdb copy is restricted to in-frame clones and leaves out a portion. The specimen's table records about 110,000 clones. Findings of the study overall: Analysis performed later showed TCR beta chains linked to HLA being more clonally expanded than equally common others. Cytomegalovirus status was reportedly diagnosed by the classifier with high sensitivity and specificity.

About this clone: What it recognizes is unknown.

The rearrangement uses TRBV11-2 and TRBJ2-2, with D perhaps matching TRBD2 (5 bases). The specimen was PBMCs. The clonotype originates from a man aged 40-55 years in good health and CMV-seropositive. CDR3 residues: CASSGLSGKTGELFF. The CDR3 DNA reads TGTGCCAGCAGCGGTTTATCCGGGAAAACCGGGGAGCTGTTTTTT.